The T cell receptor (beta chain) described here comes from a study of Graves' ophthalmopathy and Graves' hyperthyroidism. CDR3 length equals 18 residues. CDR1 and CDR2 from the germline V gene are SGHTA and FQGTGA. V lost 5 bases and J lost 0; bases outside the gene matches: 9. CDR3 regions of TCR beta were amplified from RNA transcripts. The library came from an HTBI-primed first-round RT-PCR and a second-round multiplex PCR. TCRdb re-called the multiplex PCR reads with MiXCR, one entry per CDR3 protein. The sample yields about 200,000 distinct CDR3 sequences, about 32% seen once. Sequencing was performed on peripheral blood. The origin of this receptor is a man over 45 with Graves' ophthalmopathy. The rearrangement joins TRBV7-3 to TRBJ2-6; 8 nucleotides agree with TRBD2. CDR3 sequence: CASSPVGLDLSGANVLTF. CDR3 coding DNA: TGTGCCAGCAGCCCAGTGGGACTAGACCTCTCTGGGGCCAACGTCCTGACTTTC.